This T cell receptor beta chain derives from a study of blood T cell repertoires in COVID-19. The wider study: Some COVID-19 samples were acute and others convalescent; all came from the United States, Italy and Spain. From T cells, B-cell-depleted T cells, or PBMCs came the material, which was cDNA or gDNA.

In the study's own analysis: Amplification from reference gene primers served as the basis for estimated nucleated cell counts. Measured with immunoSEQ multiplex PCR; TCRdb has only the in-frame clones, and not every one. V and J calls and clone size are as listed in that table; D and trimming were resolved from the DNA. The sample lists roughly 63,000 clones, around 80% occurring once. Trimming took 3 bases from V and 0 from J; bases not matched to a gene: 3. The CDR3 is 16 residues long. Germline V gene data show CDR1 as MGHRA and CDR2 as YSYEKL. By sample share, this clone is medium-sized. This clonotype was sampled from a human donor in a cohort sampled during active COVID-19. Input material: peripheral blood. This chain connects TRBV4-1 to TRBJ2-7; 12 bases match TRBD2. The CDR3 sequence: CASSQASGRASYEQYF. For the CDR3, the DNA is TGCGCCAGCAGCCAGGCTAGCGGGAGGGCCTCCTACGAGCAGTACTTC.